The rows below give T cell receptor beta chains drawn from one sample of a study of blood T cell repertoires in COVID-19. Measured with immunoSEQ multiplex PCR; TCRdb has only the in-frame clones, and not every one. The sample contains 150,000 or so clones, around 87% of which appear only once. Sequences were obtained from peripheral blood. The receptors come from a man in his 60s with COVID-19, enrolled during active disease. The CDR3 runs from the conserved cysteine through the conserved F or W. Fields, in order: V gene, J gene, D gene, clone size, CDR3 DNA, CDR3 protein. The D gene is left open where the match is weak. Clone size, where shown, is once, few, many, or a class for clones that have expanded.

TRBV12-3/TRBV12-4	TRBJ1-6	NA	NA	TGTGCCACCCCAGGGACACCGGATTCACCCCTCCACTTT	CATPGTPDSPLHF
TRBV2	TRBJ1-2	TRBD1	NA	TGTGCCAGCAGGAGACAGGGGGCAGTATATGGCTACACCTTC	CASRRQGAVYGYTF
TRBV11-2	TRBJ1-1	TRBD1	NA	TGTGCCAGCAGAATGGGACAGACTGAAGCTTTCTTT	CASRMGQTEAFF
TRBV7-2	TRBJ1-4	NA	NA	TGTGCCAGCAGCGTTAGACACCTACCAACTAATGAAAAACTGTTTTTT	CASSVRHLPTNEKLFF
TRBV7-2	TRBJ2-7	TRBD2	NA	TGTGCCAGCAGCTTTATAGCGGGGAACGAGCAGTACTTC	CASSFIAGNEQYF
TRBV7-2	TRBJ2-5	TRBD1	NA	TGTGCCAGCAGTCGAGGCGGGACAGGTCAAGAGACCCAGTACTTC	CASSRGGTGQETQYF
TRBV6-5	TRBJ1-2	NA	NA	TGTGCCAGCAGTTACTTAGGGCAGGGTGGCTATGGCTACACCTTC	CASSYLGQGGYGYTF
TRBV9	TRBJ1-1	NA	NA	TGTGCCAGCAGCGTAGCTCTAAGCACTGAAGCTTTCTTT	CASSVALSTEAFF
TRBV7-9	TRBJ2-3	TRBD2	few	TGTGCCAGCAGCTTCGGGACTACCCTCACAGATACGCAGTATTTT	CASSFGTTLTDTQYF
TRBV11-2	TRBJ1-6	TRBD1	NA	TGTGCCAGCAGCTCAGGGGGGACAGGGAATTCACCCCTCCACTTT	CASSSGGTGNSPLHF